Sequencing of this T cell receptor (beta chain) was carried out in a study of PD-L1 blockade in urothelial cancer. The wider study: Blood underwent analysis 3 weeks (second dose) and 6 weeks after treatment began.

Sequencing used immunoSEQ multiplex PCR; TCRdb keeps in-frame clones, though not all of them. Among roughly 51,000 clones listed, about four fifths were seen once. Time point given: pretreatment peripheral blood. All patients carried locally advanced or metastatic urothelial carcinoma. Samples were collected from each patient before treatment and during treatment. Each patient gave between 1 and 8 of them in total. This clonotype was obtained from a man between 65 and 85 years old with urothelial cancer. The specimen was PBMCs, collected around atezolizumab (anti-PD-L1) treatment.

CDR3 DNA: TGTGCCAGCAGCCCTCAGGCGGGAGTAAGCACCGGGGAGCTGTTTTTT. It encodes CASSPQAGVSTGELFF. The chain joins TRBV5-6 to TRBJ2-2; the match to TRBD2 covers 7 bases. Trimming cost V 4 bases and J 4 bases; bases outside gene matches: 10. Germline CDR1 and CDR2: SGHDT and YYEEEE. The CDR3 length is 16 residues. The entire variable domain, with the rest obtained from reference TRBV5-6 and TRBJ2-2, is as follows: DAGVTQSPTHLIKTRGQQVTLRCSPKSGHDTVSWYQQALGQGPQFIFQYYEEEERQRGNFPDRFSGHQFPNYSSELNVNALLLGDSALYLCASSPQAGVSTGELFFGEGSRLTVL.